A single sample gave rise to the 20 T cell receptor beta chains below, sequenced in a study of regulatory T cells in long-lasting Graves disease. According to the study, TCR beta libraries were built with iRepertoire HTBI primers and CDR3-region Arm-PCR. TCRdb re-called the multiplex PCR reads through MiXCR, storing one row per CDR3 protein. This sample yields about 660,000 distinct CDR3 sequences, of which around 32% are seen a single time; about two fifths belongs to the top ten. Time point given: persistent/refractory GD, antithyroid drugs over 5 years with positive TRAb. The authors made the TCR library using RNA they extracted from PBMCs. Here the sequenced sample was peripheral blood mononuclear cells (PBMCs), taken when the disease was refractory, from a patient treated with antithyroid drugs. The source of these receptors is a female donor with Graves disease.

The chain carries TRBV6-1 and TRBJ1-5; D perhaps matches TRBD1 (5 bases). Trimming shortened V by 5 bases and J by 5 bases, and 13 bases separated the two germline ends. CDR3 length equals 14 residues. CDR1 MNHNS and CDR2 SASEGT come from the germline V gene. In nucleotides, the CDR3 is TGTGCCAGCAGTATACGGGGAGGGGATCAGCCCCAGCATTTT. Translation: CASSIRGGDQPQHF.

This chain uses TRBV20-1 with TRBJ1-3; the D gene is possibly TRBD1 (6 bases). The CDR3 consists of 14 residues. Trimming stripped 2 bases from V and 4 bases from J, with 12 bases between. CDR1 is DFQATT, CDR2 SNEGSKA, per germline (reference sequence). The CDR3 loop reads CSARLGAAGNTIYF. The CDR3 DNA reads as TGCAGTGCTAGATTGGGGGCCGCAGGAAACACCATATATTTT.

This clonotype was counted many times. The chain carries TRBV20-1 and TRBJ2-7; TRBD2 aligns across 8 bases. CDR1 DFQATT and CDR2 SNEGSKA come from the germline V gene (reference sequence). Unmatched junction bases numbered 4, after V lost 3 bases and J lost 3 bases. This CDR3 contains 13 residues. The chain's CDR3 is CSARAGGGYEQYF. The CDR3 DNA is TGCAGTGCTAGGGCGGGGGGAGGCTACGAGCAGTACTTC.

There are a few counts of this clonotype. The chain recombines TRBV27 with TRBJ2-7, with D unclear. Deletions cut 5 bases from V and 4 bases from J, with 21 bases between. The germline V gene encodes CDR1 MNHEY and CDR2 SMNVEV (reference sequence). The CDR3 contains 16 residues. Written as DNA, the CDR3 is TGTGCCAGCAGTCCCGAGGAAGGACGGTTGGGGTACGAGCAGTACTTC. Translating gives CASSPEEGRLGYEQYF.

The J gene is TRBJ2-5, the V gene TRBV3-1; the match to TRBD2 covers 11 bases. The CDR3 has 16 amino acids. The J segment lost 5 bases and the V segment lost 1 base, leaving 6 bases of the junction unmatched. Germline V lookup: CDR1 LGHDT, CDR2 YNNKEL (reference sequence). The chain's CDR3 is CASSQGASGRTETQYF. CDR3 coding DNA: TGTGCCAGCAGCCAAGGGGCTAGCGGGAGGACCGAGACCCAGTACTTC.

This clonotype showed up just a few times. The CDR3, as DNA: TGTGCCAGTAGCACAACCTCCTCCTACGAGCAGTACTTC. Translating it yields CASSTTSSYEQYF. The chain joins TRBV19 to TRBJ2-7; no firm D call. There are 13 residues in the CDR3. The V end lost 6 bases, the J end lost 0 bases, and 9 bases lay between the germline ends. Germline V gives CDR1 LNHDA, CDR2 SQIVND (reference sequence).

The V and J genes are TRBV11-2 and TRBJ2-5; D not resolved. The V and J ends lost 0 bases and 5 bases respectively, with 10 bases between them. The CDR3 is made up of 14 amino acids. The germline V gene encodes CDR1 SGHAT and CDR2 FQNNGV. The CDR3 coding sequence is TGTGCCAGCAGCTTAGATCCCAGGACGGAGACCCAGTACTTC. Its protein is CASSLDPRTETQYF.

This clonotype was counted ten times or more. The rearrangement joins TRBV5-5 to TRBJ1-1; 8 nucleotides match TRBD1. The CDR3 has 13 residues. From germline, CDR1 is SGHKS and CDR2 YYEKEE (reference sequence). The trim removed 0 bases at V and 10 bases at J, leaving 5 bases unmatched. Written as DNA, the CDR3 is TGTGCCAGCAGCTTGGACAGGGGGTTTGCAGCTTTCTTT. This sequence encodes CASSLDRGFAAFF. The whole variable domain, filled in from reference TRBV5-5 and TRBJ1-1, reads DAGVTQSPTHLIKTRGQQVTLRCSPISGHKSVSWYQQVLGQGPQFIFQYYEKEERGRGNFPDRFSARQFPNYSSELNVNALLLGDSALYLCASSLDRGFAAFFGQGTRLTVV.

Points on this clonotype: This likely came from a read error, as a far larger clone is one base away. This chain connects TRBV7-3 to TRBJ1-4; D possibly corresponds to TRBD1 (6 bases). The CDR3 is 15 amino acids. CDR1 SGHTA and CDR2 FQGTGA come from the germline V gene. The V gene lost 2 bases and the J gene lost 10 bases, with 17 bases spanning the gap. CDR3 in DNA: TGTGCCAGCAGCTTACTACCAGGGGCTGAGGGAAAACTGTTTTTT. This gives the protein CASSLLPGAEGKLFF.

This clonotype turned up a few times. V usage is TRBV4-1 and J usage is TRBJ1-2; TRBD1 aligns across 7 bases. The ends lost 4 bases at V and 14 bases at J; junction bases unmatched: 13. The CDR3 spans 13 residues. Germline V lookup: CDR1 MGHRA, CDR2 YSYEKL. The CDR3 nucleotides read TGCGCCAGCAGCCGAGACAGGGACGGGGCCATTACCTTC. Translated, it gives CASSRDRDGAITF.

This clonotype has at least ten counts. The V call is TRBV2, the J call TRBJ2-7; 7 bases are shared with TRBD1. The V gene end was trimmed by 4 bases and the J gene end by 2 bases; junction bases not matched to a gene: 2. This CDR3 has 13 residues. From germline, CDR1 is SNHLY and CDR2 FYNNEI. This CDR3 reads CASSGQGAYEQYF. The CDR3 region has the DNA TGTGCCAGCAGTGGACAGGGCGCCTACGAGCAGTACTTC.

This clonotype came up once. The chain links TRBV6-2 or TRBV6-3 to TRBJ1-1; D uncertain. Per the germline V gene, CDR1 is MNHEY and CDR2 is SVGEGT. This CDR3 is built from 13 residues. V was shortened by 5 bases and J by 3 bases, with 10 bases between the two germline ends. The CDR3 loop is CASSESRDTEAFF. CDR3 DNA sequence: TGTGCCAGCAGTGAAAGTCGGGACACTGAAGCTTTCTTT.

This chain joins TRBV4-1 and TRBJ2-5, with D possibly matching TRBD1 (5 bases). CDR1 MGHRA and CDR2 YSYEKL come from the germline V gene. The length of the CDR3 is 13 residues. Trimming took off 1 base at V and 5 bases at J, with 8 bases between the two ends. CDR3 amino acids: CASSQGQLETQYF. For the CDR3, the DNA is TGCGCCAGCAGCCAAGGACAGCTGGAGACCCAGTACTTC.

The rearrangement joins TRBV12-3 or TRBV12-4 to TRBJ2-3, with TRBD2 matching 12 bases. CDR3 size: 18 residues. Trimming removed 4 bases from V and 2 bases from J; junction bases left unmatched: 10. The CDR3 loop is CASSSRSLAGGPTDTQYF. CDR3 coding DNA: TGTGCCAGCAGTTCACGCTCCCTAGCGGGAGGGCCCACAGATACGCAGTATTTT.

This clonotype was counted many times. The chain employs TRBV28 and TRBJ1-1, with a tentative D call TRBD1 (5 bases). The CDR3 covers 13 residues. In germline, CDR1 is MDHEN, CDR2 SYDVKM. Between the trimmed V and J ends, which lost 10 bases and 4 bases, there was a span of 16 bases. The CDR3 DNA reads TGTGCCACCCTGCGGGAGGGGCTCACTGAAGCTTTCTTT. Amino acid sequence: CATLREGLTEAFF.

With respect to this clonotype: A read error may produce the germline difference seen at one junction end. The genes are TRBV7-3 and TRBJ2-2; 8 nucleotides match TRBD2. Germline V lookup: CDR1 SGHTA, CDR2 FQGTGA. The CDR3 totals 15 residues. The CDR3 DNA follows: TGTGCCAGCAGCCCGGGGGGGAGTCACACCGGGGAGCCGTTTTTT. This codes for CASSPGGSHTGEPFF.

This clonotype was observed a handful of times. J is TRBJ2-7 and V is TRBV12-3 or TRBV12-4; the match to TRBD1 covers 7 bases. V lost 2 bases and J lost 2; bases outside the gene matches: 6. CDR3 size: 15 residues. The CDR3 region has the DNA TGTGCCAGCAGTTTAAGGGGGACAGAGGCCTACGAGCAGTACTTC. Translated: CASSLRGTEAYEQYF.

This clonotype was observed a handful of times. The chain recombines TRBV20-1 with TRBJ1-1; maybe TRBD1 (5 bases). Trimming cost V 6 bases and J 4 bases, with 24 bases left between them. From germline, CDR1 is DFQATT and CDR2 SNEGSKA (reference sequence). The CDR3 sequence is 16 residues long. The CDR3 DNA reads as TGCAGTGCGGGGGGGAGAGCCCAGGGTCGGGGCACTGAAGCTTTCTTT. Residues: CSAGGRAQGRGTEAFF.

This clonotype was observed many times. This chain uses TRBV29-1 with TRBJ2-5, with D perhaps matching TRBD1 (6 bases). V lost 0 bases, J lost 0 bases, and 14 bases lay in between. Per germline, CDR1 SQVTM and CDR2 ANQGSEA. The CDR3 totals 16 residues. This CDR3 reads CSVEEGRGWYQETQYF. DNA of the CDR3: TGCAGCGTTGAAGAAGGAAGGGGGTGGTACCAAGAGACCCAGTACTTC.

The chain combines TRBV6-1 with TRBJ2-7; D unclear. The CDR3 length is 14 residues. In germline, CDR1 is MNHNS, CDR2 SASEGT. Trimming shortened V by 0 bases and J by 2 bases, and 8 bases separated the two germline ends. The chain's CDR3 is CASSEAHTAYEQYF. The CDR3 DNA sequence: TGTGCCAGCAGTGAAGCCCACACAGCCTACGAGCAGTACTTC.